The 27 T cell receptor beta chains reported below all come from one sample, sequenced in a study of cytomegalovirus exposure and HLA in healthy donors. PCR involved 60 Vbeta and 13 Jbeta primers. The method was immunoSEQ multiplex PCR; TCRdb's version includes in-frame clones alone and lacks a portion of them. Of around 200,000 clones listed, roughly 85% are singletons. The sequenced sample consisted of PBMCs. These receptors all stem from a woman aged 25 to 39 in good health and CMV-seropositive.

The genes are TRBV4-1 and TRBJ2-7; D remains ambiguous. The V gene lost 0 bases and the J gene lost 4 bases, with 13 bases spanning the gap. The CDR3 contains 15 residues. Germline assignment: CDR1 MGHRA and CDR2 YSYEKL. The CDR3, as DNA: TGCGCCAGCAGCCAAGATCAAGTCGGAGCTTACGAGCAGTACTTC. It yields the protein CASSQDQVGAYEQYF.

J is TRBJ1-3 and V is TRBV7-6; perhaps TRBD1 as D (5 bases). The CDR3 runs 16 residues. The V and J ends lost 1 base and 2 bases respectively, with 12 bases between them. Germline V CDR1 and CDR2: SGHVS, FNYEAQ. CDR3 DNA: TGTGCCAGCAGCTTAGGGATGGGGGGTGCTGGAAACACCATATATTTT. As protein: CASSLGMGGAGNTIYF.

The rearrangement links TRBV5-6 to TRBJ1-4; 9 bases agree with TRBD1. CDR3 length equals 18 residues. V shed 4 bases, J shed 0 bases, and the junction held 10 bases outside the gene matches. Germline loops: CDR1 SGHDT, CDR2 YYEEEE. The CDR3 DNA sequence: TGTGCCAGCAGCAGCCGGGACAGGGCCTCTGCAACTAATGAAAAACTGTTTTTT. It encodes CASSSRDRASATNEKLFF.

The chain joins TRBV21-1 to TRBJ1-1. TRBV21-1 is a documented pseudogene. This CDR3 spans 16 amino acids. In nucleotides, the CDR3 is TGTGCCAGCAGTCACGGGGGGGAGGGGATGAACACTGAAGCTTTCTTT. It yields the protein CASSHGGEGMNTEAFF.

The V call is TRBV11-3, the J call TRBJ2-7, with D possibly TRBD1 on 5 matching bases. Germline V gene sequence: CDR1 SGHNT, CDR2 YENEEA. V lost 4 bases, J lost 0 bases, and 10 bases lay in between. The CDR3 is 14 residues long. The CDR3 here is CASSYRYLSYEQYF. CDR3 in DNA: TGTGCCAGCAGCTACAGGTACCTCTCCTACGAGCAGTACTTC.

J is TRBJ2-3 and V is TRBV5-1, with D possibly matching TRBD2 (7 bases). This CDR3 comprises 16 residues. Trimming took off 3 bases at V and 2 bases at J, with 16 bases between the two ends. Germline loops: CDR1 SGHRS, CDR2 YFSETQ. The chain's CDR3 is CASSSSGGRFTDTQYF. The CDR3, as DNA: TGCGCCAGCAGCTCCTCGGGGGGCCGATTCACAGATACGCAGTATTTT.

The chain couples TRBV5-6 to TRBJ2-3; D may be TRBD1 (6 bases). The CDR3 covers 14 residues. Per the germline V gene, CDR1 is SGHDT and CDR2 is YYEEEE. The V end lost 7 bases, the J end lost 0 bases, and 12 bases lay between the germline ends. This CDR3 is CASRWTDSTDTQYF. The CDR3 DNA follows: TGTGCCAGCCGGTGGACAGATAGCACAGATACGCAGTATTTT.

This clone was detected only a few times. This chain links TRBV11-2 with TRBJ2-1; the D gene is possibly TRBD2 (6 bases). Looked up from germline, CDR1 is SGHAT and CDR2 is FQNNGV. The CDR3 is 15 residues long. Trimming left V 1 base short and J 4 bases short, with 11 bases between. This CDR3 reads CASSLGLAQYNEQFF. CDR3 bases: TGTGCCAGCAGCTTAGGCCTAGCGCAGTACAATGAGCAGTTCTTC.

The chain joins TRBV6-6 to TRBJ1-2, with 10 bases identical to TRBD1. Germline CDR1 and CDR2: MNHNY and SVGAGI (reference sequence). The CDR3 extends over 14 amino acids. The trim removed 5 bases at V and 4 bases at J, leaving 4 bases unmatched. This chain's CDR3 is CASSLGTGVYGYTF. CDR3 DNA sequence: TGTGCCAGCAGTCTCGGGACAGGGGTCTATGGCTACACCTTC.

This clone was seen a few times. J is TRBJ1-1 and V is TRBV6-1; D perhaps matches TRBD1 (6 bases). The CDR3 has 11 residues. CDR1 and CDR2 from the germline V gene are MNHNS and SASEGT. The V end lost 5 bases, the J end lost 10 bases, and 11 bases lay between the germline ends. CDR3 bases: TGTGCCAGCAGTACAGGGTCGATAGCTTTCTTT. This sequence encodes CASSTGSIAFF.

This clone was counted a few times. The V and J genes are TRBV5-1 and TRBJ1-2; 7 bases are a match to TRBD1. Germline V gives CDR1 SGHRS, CDR2 YFSETQ. The CDR3 spans 14 residues. Trimming took 4 bases from V and 2 from J; bases not matched to a gene: 5. CDR3 DNA sequence: TGCGCCAGCAGCAAGGGACAGCTAAACTATGGCTACACCTTC. Its protein is CASSKGQLNYGYTF.

This sequence joins TRBV5-5 and TRBJ2-7, with TRBD2 identical over 9 bases. The V and J ends lost 1 base and 6 bases, in that order; junction bases with no gene match: 14. CDR1 SGHKS and CDR2 YYEKEE come from the germline V gene (reference sequence). The CDR3 loop spans 17 amino acids. The CDR3 DNA sequence: TGTGCCAGCAGCTTGATAGCGGGGGTTACACCCCTACTCGAGCAGTACTTC. This sequence encodes CASSLIAGVTPLLEQYF.

This clone was detected only a few times. The J gene is TRBJ1-1, the V gene TRBV25-1; 9 bases agree with TRBD1. The CDR3 contains 13 residues. Germline loops: CDR1 MGHDK, CDR2 SYGVNS. Trimming removed 6 bases from V and 5 bases from J; junction bases left unmatched: 4. In DNA, the CDR3 is TGTGCCAGCAGAGGACAGGGGATAACTGAAGCTTTCTTT. Translating gives CASRGQGITEAFF.

The chain recombines TRBV15 with TRBJ2-7, with 8 bases lining up with TRBD2. The CDR3 spans 13 residues. Germline lookup yields CDR1 LNHNV and CDR2 YYDKDF (reference sequence). V trimming: 4 bases; J trimming: 3 bases; junction bases outside the gene matches: 2. The CDR3: CATSKAGGYEQYF. CDR3 bases: TGTGCCACCAGCAAGGCGGGAGGCTACGAGCAGTACTTC.

The sample holds a few counts of this clone. CDR3 bases: TGTGCCAGCAGTCCGGACAGGGGAGGCTATGGCTACACCTTC. It yields the protein CASSPDRGGYGYTF. V usage is TRBV5-4 and J usage is TRBJ1-2; 9 bases map to TRBD1. Losses at the gene ends were 5 bases for V and 4 bases for J; bases not matched to a gene: 6. Germline V gives CDR1 SGHNT, CDR2 YYREEE (reference sequence). The CDR3 totals 14 residues.

The chain combines TRBV30 with TRBJ2-7, with unresolved D. Germline V lookup: CDR1 GTSNPN, CDR2 SVGIG (reference sequence). The length of the CDR3 is 12 residues. V lost 0 bases and J lost 6, with 9 bases in between. CDR3: CAWSVRYSEQYF. The CDR3 nucleotides are TGTGCCTGGAGTGTACGTTACTCCGAGCAGTACTTC.

The genes are TRBV4-1 and TRBJ1-6; D ambiguous. Germline-derived CDR1 and CDR2 are MGHRA and YSYEKL. Trimming removed 2 bases at V and 10 bases at J, with 9 bases between. This CDR3 has 13 amino acids. The CDR3 DNA follows: TGCGCCAGCAGCCAAATTGACGGGTCACCCCTCCACTTT. Residues: CASSQIDGSPLHF.

V gene TRBV6-5 combines with J gene TRBJ1-2; 9 bases fit TRBD1. V gave up 2 bases and J gave up 1 base; unmatched junction bases: 2. Per the germline V gene, CDR1 is MNHEY and CDR2 is SVGAGI. The CDR3 length is 15 residues. This chain's CDR3 is CASSYRGQGNYGYTF. CDR3 coding DNA: TGTGCCAGCAGTTACCGGGGACAGGGTAACTATGGCTACACCTTC.

The rearrangement joins TRBV5-8 to TRBJ2-7; D call uncertain. Germline assignment: CDR1 SGHTS and CDR2 YDEGEE. CDR3 length: 16 residues. V lost 6 bases, J lost 7 bases, and 26 bases lay in between. Here the CDR3 DNA reads TGTGCCAGCACCCAAAACAGCCAAATTCACCTACGGGAGCAGTACTTC. Residues: CASTQNSQIHLREQYF.

The V call is TRBV30, the J call TRBJ2-2; perhaps TRBD1 as D (5 bases). The CDR3 is made up of 12 amino acids. V lost 5 bases, J lost 2 bases, and 6 bases lay in between. Germline V lookup: CDR1 GTSNPN, CDR2 SVGIG (reference sequence). CDR3 region: CAWDRNTGELFF. CDR3 in DNA: TGTGCCTGGGACAGAAACACCGGGGAGCTGTTTTTT.

The chain has TRBV27 and TRBJ1-1; no clear D gene. The CDR3 consists of 14 residues. Trimming took 5 bases from V and 4 from J, leaving 14 bases between them. CDR1 and CDR2 from the germline V gene are MNHEY and SMNVEV (reference sequence). This CDR3 is CASSRGQTPTEAFF. The CDR3, as DNA: TGTGCCAGCAGTCGGGGTCAGACTCCCACTGAAGCTTTCTTT.

The chain employs TRBV7-9 and TRBJ2-3; a weak D match, TRBD1 (7 bases). Germline loops: CDR1 SEHNR, CDR2 FQNEAQ (reference sequence). The CDR3 has 15 residues. Trimming removed 5 bases at V and 1 base at J, with 13 bases between. In DNA form, the CDR3 reads TGTGCCAGCAGCCCAGGAGGGGGCGGCACAGATACGCAGTATTTT. Residues: CASSPGGGGTDTQYF.

The chain recombines TRBV5-1 with TRBJ2-7, with a weak D call TRBD1 (7 bases). Germline lookup yields CDR1 SGHRS and CDR2 YFSETQ. The V end was cut by 3 bases, the J end by 5 bases, with 15 bases between. The length of the CDR3 is 14 residues. CDR3 nucleotide sequence: TGCGCCAGCAGCTACCAGGGGGGAGGCGACGAGCAGTACTTC. This codes for CASSYQGGGDEQYF.

In its sample, this clone was seen a few times. The gene calls are TRBV6-5 and TRBJ2-7; 8 nucleotides match TRBD1. This CDR3 comprises 15 residues. J was trimmed by 5 bases and V by 5 bases; bases with no gene match: 11. CDR1 MNHEY and CDR2 SVGAGI come from the germline V gene. This CDR3 is CASSTTAGGRDEQYF. The DNA for the CDR3 is TGTGCCAGCAGTACCACCGCAGGGGGCAGGGACGAGCAGTACTTC.

In this sample, this clone turned up a few times. The chain links TRBV4-3 to TRBJ2-7; D perhaps matches TRBD2 (5 bases). This CDR3 has 16 residues. Germline assignment: CDR1 LGHNA and CDR2 YSLEER. V lost 0 bases and J 1 base, leaving 13 bases between the germline ends. This CDR3 reads CASSQEREPESYEQYF. The DNA of the CDR3 is TGCGCCAGCAGCCAAGAGAGGGAGCCCGAATCCTACGAGCAGTACTTC.

V and J are TRBV19 and TRBJ1-5, with 7 bases fitting TRBD1. The V segment lost 3 bases and the J segment 7 bases; nucleotides outside the gene matches: 6. Germline V gene lookup returns CDR1 LNHDA and CDR2 SQIVND (reference sequence). This CDR3 is 14 amino acids long. The CDR3 region is CASSIGQGEQPQHF. The CDR3 DNA reads TGTGCCAGTAGTATCGGGCAGGGGGAGCAGCCCCAGCATTTT.

This chain links TRBV11-2 with TRBJ1-4; D possibly corresponds to TRBD1 (5 bases). The CDR3 spans 16 residues. V shed 5 bases and J shed 8 bases, with 21 bases lying between them. Germline assignment: CDR1 SGHAT and CDR2 FQNNGV. DNA of the CDR3: TGTGCCAGCAGCCTGGGGCAGTCATCCTTCTGGGAAAAACTGTTTTTT. Its translation: CASSLGQSSFWEKLFF.